A single sample gave rise to the 10 T cell receptor beta chains below, sequenced in a study of regulatory T cells in long-lasting Graves disease. Documented time point: newly diagnosed GD, antithyroid drugs for less than 3 months. PBMCs were the source of the RNA used for TCR sequencing. Building the TCR beta libraries relied on iRepertoire HTBI primers, and CDR3 regions underwent Arm-PCR. TCRdb independently ran MiXCR on the multiplex PCR reads; one entry per CDR3 protein. The sample contains roughly 320,000 distinct CDR3 sequences, over 15% of which appear only once. The sample was also linked to a second study, of T cells in Graves' hyperthyroidism and ophthalmopathy.

Specimen: peripheral blood mononuclear cells (PBMCs), collected at new diagnosis, from a patient treated with antithyroid drugs. These receptors were collected from a man aged 35 to 55 with Graves disease.

This clonotype has a count of ten or more. The chain employs TRBV27 and TRBJ1-4, with D possibly TRBD1 on 5 matching bases. Trimming cost V 3 bases and J 14 bases, with 13 bases left between them. The CDR3 has 12 amino acids. The germline V gene encodes CDR1 MNHEY and CDR2 SMNVEV (reference sequence). The CDR3 sequence is CASSFRDSPLFF. In nucleotides, the CDR3 is TGTGCCAGCAGTTTCCGGGACTCCCCCCTGTTTTTT.

The rearrangement joins TRBV7-2 to TRBJ1-3; D remains unclear. The V end lost 6 bases, the J end lost 2 bases, and 14 bases lay between the germline ends. This CDR3 is built from 15 residues. CDR1 is SGHTA, CDR2 FQGNSA, per germline. This chain's CDR3 is CASRRGRAPGNTIYF. Written as DNA, the CDR3 is TGTGCCAGCAGACGGGGTCGGGCACCTGGAAACACCATATATTTT.

This clonotype was detected many times. This sequence joins TRBV6-5 and TRBJ1-1; the D is unclear. Looked up from germline, CDR1 is MNHEY and CDR2 is SVGAGI. The CDR3 runs to 15 residues. Trimming cost V 0 bases and J 1 base, with 9 bases left between them. CDR3 bases: TGTGCCAGCAGTTACTCACTTGTCAAGAACACTGAAGCTTTCTTT. Encoded protein: CASSYSLVKNTEAFF.

J is TRBJ2-4 and V is TRBV6-2 or TRBV6-3; weak D call: TRBD2 (5 bases). CDR3 length equals 17 residues. The V gene lost 3 bases and the J gene lost 1 base, with 16 bases spanning the gap. The germline V gene encodes CDR1 MNHEY and CDR2 SVGEGT. DNA for the CDR3: TGTGCCAGCAGTTATCCCGGCGGGCCGGGGGCCAAAAACATTCAGTACTTC. It encodes CASSYPGGPGAKNIQYF.

This clonotype was counted many times. The chain employs TRBV12-3 or TRBV12-4 and TRBJ2-1; weak D call: TRBD1 (5 bases). This CDR3 is 14 amino acids long. V lost 5 bases to trimming and J lost 0 bases, with 8 bases between them. In nucleotides, the CDR3 is TGTGCCAGCAGTCACGACAGCTCCTACAATGAGCAGTTCTTC. It yields the protein CASSHDSSYNEQFF.

This chain joins TRBV10-3 and TRBJ1-2; D is unclear. CDR1 is ENHRY and CDR2 is SYGVKD in the germline V gene. Trimming shortened V by 4 bases and J by 7 bases, and 13 bases separated the two germline ends. The CDR3 is made up of 13 amino acids. The DNA for the CDR3 is TGTGCCATCAGTGTGACCCCGGGGAGTGGCTACACCTTC. Protein product: CAISVTPGSGYTF.

The sample holds many counts of this clonotype. The chain recombines TRBV7-2 with TRBJ2-7, with D perhaps TRBD2 (5 bases). The CDR3 totals 16 residues. Germline loops: CDR1 SGHTA, CDR2 FQGNSA. Trimming pared 4 bases from V and 2 bases from J, leaving 18 bases between. The CDR3 nucleotides read TGTGCCAGCAGCTCAAGCGTTGCGGGCCATACCTACGAGCAGTACTTC. It codes for CASSSSVAGHTYEQYF. Supplemented by reference TRBV7-2 and TRBJ2-7, the full variable domain reads GAGVSQSPSNKVTEKGKDVELRCDPISGHTALYWYRQSLGQGLEFLIYFQGNSAPDKSGLPSDRFSAERTGGSVSTLTIQRTQQEDSAVYLCASSSSVAGHTYEQYFGPGTRLTVT.

This clonotype was picked up many times. The chain is built from TRBV10-3 and TRBJ1-1, with TRBD1 matching over 8 bases. In germline, CDR1 is ENHRY, CDR2 SYGVKD. The trim removed 0 bases at V and 4 bases at J, leaving 4 bases unmatched. This CDR3 region has 15 residues. CDR3 protein: CAISESQGGSTEAFF. Here the CDR3 DNA reads TGTGCCATCAGTGAGTCACAGGGGGGAAGCACTGAAGCTTTCTTT.

This clonotype was observed many times. The V call is TRBV12-3 or TRBV12-4, the J call TRBJ1-1; D is perhaps TRBD1 (6 bases). This CDR3 has 13 residues. The V gene lost 1 base and the J gene lost 11 bases, with 14 bases spanning the gap. The CDR3: CASSLVGGGRAFF. CDR3 bases: TGTGCCAGCAGTTTAGTAGGGGGGGGAAGGGCTTTCTTT.

The sample holds many counts of this clonotype. The chain uses TRBV10-3 and TRBJ1-5; 10 nucleotides line up with TRBD1. This CDR3 spans 16 amino acids. V trimming: 4 bases; J trimming: 4 bases; junction bases outside the gene matches: 7. Per germline, CDR1 ENHRY and CDR2 SYGVKD. The DNA of the CDR3 is TGTGCCATCAGTGGAACAGGGACAGGGGCAAATCAGCCCCAGCATTTT. Protein sequence: CAISGTGTGANQPQHF.